This TCR beta chain was captured by sequencing in a study of T cells in Graves' hyperthyroidism and ophthalmopathy (dated by TCRdb to the late 2010s). Study-wide context: TCR V-J signatures able to tell the groups apart were searched for in a discovery cohort of more than 90 patients, of whom 40 to 45 had Graves' ophthalmopathy and about 55 had stable Graves' hyperthyroidism. Prospective prediction of ophthalmopathy was tested in an independent validation cohort consisting of about 20 hyperthyroidism patients and some 16 patients who later progressed to ophthalmopathy. The 90 to 100 discovery patients were randomly split 7:3 into training and test sets. In addition, the study compared T-cell repertoires in thyroid tissue and in blood from 6 or 7 Graves' hyperthyroidism patients. After sampling, hyperthyroidism patients received methimazole starting at 30 mg daily, and ophthalmopathy patients received high-dose intravenous methylprednisolone. TCR Vbeta CDR3 sequencing of 140 or so peripheral blood samples (over 40 ophthalmopathy, under 80 hyperthyroidism and around 17 progressor patients) is reported in the paper. What the authors observed across the whole study: Sample size was not statistically predetermined, and investigators were not blinded to group allocation. During validation, the model predicted progression to ophthalmopathy a median of approximately 6 months ahead of onset, with just under 71% sensitivity and around 73% specificity. A model built on a 13 V-J signature distinguished ophthalmopathy from stable hyperthyroidism, reaching about 89% sensitivity and under 84% specificity in cross-validation and 80%/75% in testing. Most expanded thyroid clonotypes (frequency above 0.001) were also detected in blood, a finding suggesting that blood repertoires may reflect thyroid immune responses.

The TCR beta CDR3 regions were amplified from the RNA transcripts. The first round of RT-PCR for the TCR CDR3 was performed with the HTBI primer set and the Qiagen OneStep RT-PCR kit. Libraries were constructed in a second round of multiplex PCR, after which size selection and purification were performed. The libraries were sequenced on an Illumina HiSeq2000 using paired-end 100 bp reads. The authors processed their data as follows. SOAPnuke was used to process the raw data, removing reads that contained adapters or uncalled bases, had a mean Phred below 15, or lacked an exact match to the constant primer or identifier. COPE v1.2.5 was used to merge high-quality paired reads, and clonotypes were defined as unique nucleotide sequences. Clonotypes were aligned to IMGT TRBV, TRBD and TRBJ reference segments using MiTCR v1.1. The analysis was restricted to V-J combinations with a frequency above 0.0001, which together covered roughly 99% of the repertoires. The TCS score was defined as the ratio of F50 (clonal expansion) to E x V (chaos), calculated using BLOSUM62-based TCRdist between CDR3 peptides within each V-J. Welch's t-statistics and random forest reduced approximately 520 V-J features to 13, which were used in a naive Bayes classifier (R e1071). TCRdb applied fastp at Q25 and MiXCR to the public reads, then kept only in-frame beta chains. Under each unique CDR3 protein, matching rows form one entry showing the most common genes and DNA. The V and J calls reflect TCRdb's pipeline rather than the authors' work. This sample lists some 600,000 distinct CDR3 sequences; just over 45% were detected once. 8.2% of the sample belongs to the ten largest clones.

Concerning this clonotype itself: Its antigen is unknown. Base-call qualities are not available, and no considerably larger clone is one nucleotide away.

A patient counted as having stable Graves' hyperthyroidism if no progression to ophthalmopathy occurred over 18 months of follow-up. Hyperthyroidism patients were aged 18 to 65 years and newly diagnosed, with disease duration of less than 2 months. Exclusion was applied to patients with uncontrolled infections, other autoimmune diseases, pregnancy or lactation. Clinical symptoms, serum thyroxine and TRAb, thyroid ultrasound, and orbital computed tomography formed the basis for the diagnoses. Trizol reagent was used to extract total RNA, and RNA quality was then checked on an Agilent 2100 Bioanalyzer. V loses 0 bases, J loses 8 bases, and the germline ends lie 15 bases apart. Inclusive of the bounding cysteine and phenylalanine, the CDR3 is 15 residues long. The retained sequence is limited to the CDR3, 45 bases, with the frame set at the first base. The germline V gene encodes CDR1 SGHNT and CDR2 YYREEE (reference sequence).

The TCR was taken from a woman younger than 30 with Graves' hyperthyroidism. Donor details come from another sample of the same person, matched by shared clones. Material for sequencing was peripheral blood or thyroid tissue (not recorded which). The V and J genes are TRBV5-4 and TRBJ1-5, with the D gene uncertain. The CDR3 corresponds to CASSLGPPRNEPQHF. In nucleotide form, the sequence is TGTGCCAGCAGCTTGGGACCGCCGCGTAATGAGCCCCAGCATTTT.